Described below is a single T cell receptor beta chain sequence and its context. Its antigen is not identified. Profiled with immunoSEQ multiplex PCR; TCRdb holds only in-frame clones, not every one. Here the sample spans 60,000 or so clones, approximately 62% being singletons. V lost 3 bases and J lost 5, with 19 bases in between. The CDR3 extends over 16 amino acids. CDR1 and CDR2 (germline): SNHLY, FYNNEI. This entry belongs to a study of cytotoxic CD8 clonotypes in ibrutinib-treated CLL. Study-level points and caveats: Public clonotypes occurred uncommonly; on treatment, they contracted or remained stable. Clonality went higher at ibrutinib response and then dropped back toward baseline at progression.

This chain connects TRBV2 to TRBJ2-5; D is perhaps TRBD2 (6 bases). The specimen comprised PBMCs, sampled after 12 months of ibrutinib treatment. The sequence derives from a human donor with chronic lymphocytic leukemia. The CDR3 spells CASSDGTLAKGETQYF. CDR3 DNA: TGTGCCAGCAGTGACGGGACTCTGGCTAAAGGGGAGACCCAGTACTTC.